This T cell receptor (beta chain) was sequenced in a study of blood T cells in healthy people across ages. Sample-barcoded 5' priming and a J-beta primer mix drove a second PCR of roughly 6 to 12 cycles. TCRdb passed the 5' RACE reads through MiXCR, listing each CDR3 protein once. Of some 1,000,000 distinct CDR3 sequences in the sample, approximately 25% were seen once. The CDR3 has 15 amino acids. The V gene lost 4 bases and the J gene lost 4 bases, with 15 bases spanning the gap. CDR1 is SGDLS and CDR2 is YYNGEE in the germline V gene. These same data were also listed under a study on T cells of mothers and their children.

The genes are TRBV9 and TRBJ1-5, with unresolved D. Specimen: blood. This receptor was obtained from a girl aged 2-10 years in good health. The CDR3 protein is CASSLSGDLNQPQHF. CDR3 DNA sequence: TGTGCCAGCAGCCTGTCCGGGGATCTTAATCAGCCCCAGCATTTT.